Included here is one T cell receptor beta chain sequence, with context. With the 5' RACE reads reprocessed, TCRdb shows one record per CDR3 protein and no DNA. In total, the table holds hundreds of thousands of distinct CDR3 sequences. The CDR3 runs 16 residues. Germline lookup yields CDR1 DFQATT and CDR2 SNEGSKA (reference sequence). This record comes from a study of T cells expressing NK-cell markers. Study-level information: It was sorted CD3+CD56+NKG2C+, CD3+CD56+NKG2C- and CD3+CD56-NKG2C+ T cells that supplied the TCR beta repertoires. Serological testing identified seven of the eight sequenced donors as HCMV-seropositive and one as seronegative.

This sequence joins TRBV20-1 and TRBJ2-7; TCRdb selects TRBD2, and the lack of DNA leaves this call unchecked. The TCR originated in a man between 18 and 69 years old in good health. Material for sequencing was blood T cells: a sorted CD56 or NKG2C T cell subset, CD4+ or CD8+ T cells, or bulk PBMC T cells (not recorded which). CDR3 region: CSAAPLSGGPAYEQYF.